One and the same sample provided the 9 T cell receptor beta chains below, sequenced in a study of early T cells in non-severe SARS-CoV-2 infection. TCRdb re-analysed the 5' RACE reads in MiXCR, keeping a single row per CDR3 protein. Of around 67,000 distinct CDR3 sequences in the sample, about an eighth were seen once. Sample: whole blood, taken at baseline. These receptors originate from an adult who was a healthcare worker with PCR-confirmed SARS-CoV-2 infection or an uninfected control (not recorded which).

V usage is TRBV7-9 and J usage is TRBJ2-1; possibly TRBD1 for D (5 bases). Germline assignment: CDR1 SEHNR and CDR2 FQNEAQ (reference sequence). V was pared by 0 bases and J by 6 bases, with 9 bases between. The CDR3 extends over 14 amino acids. The CDR3 is CASSLAKGINEQFF. The CDR3 DNA reads as TGTGCCAGCAGCTTAGCGAAGGGGATCAATGAGCAGTTCTTC.

The sample holds a few counts of this clonotype. The chain combines TRBV2 with TRBJ1-1, with 7 nucleotides matching TRBD1. The germline gives CDR1 SNHLY, CDR2 FYNNEI. This CDR3 comprises 13 residues. The CDR3 nucleotides are TGTGCGGGACAGCAATACTTGAACACTGAAGCTTTCTTT. This codes for CAGQQYLNTEAFF. The variable domain in full, completed from reference TRBV2 and TRBJ1-1, reads EPEVTQTPSHQVTQMGQEVILRCVPISNHLYFYWYRQILGQKVEFLVSFYNNEISEKSEIFDDQFSVERPDGSNFTLKIRSTKLEDSAMYFCAGQQYLNTEAFFGQGTRLTVV.

This clonotype was picked up many times. The rearrangement joins TRBV20-1 to TRBJ2-3; D is unclear. Trimming left V 4 bases short and J 0 bases short, with 14 bases between. The germline gives CDR1 DFQATT, CDR2 SNEGSKA (reference sequence). CDR3 size: 15 residues. CDR3 DNA: TGCAGTGCTAACAAGCCTGAAGATAGCACAGATACGCAGTATTTT. This encodes CSANKPEDSTDTQYF.

This clonotype was recorded a few times. The chain joins TRBV30 to TRBJ2-7; the D gene is possibly TRBD2 (5 bases). The CDR3 totals 11 residues. Germline values: CDR1 GTSNPN, CDR2 SVGIG (reference sequence). V was shortened by 4 bases and J by 6 bases, with 10 bases between the two germline ends. The CDR3 bases are TGTGCCTGGAATAAACGGGGCGAGCAGTACTTC. It encodes CAWNKRGEQYF.

This clonotype has just a few counts. J is TRBJ1-1 and V is TRBV11-1, with D perhaps matching TRBD1 (5 bases). This CDR3 spans 15 amino acids. The ends were cut back, 5 bases at V and 0 bases at J, with 13 bases in the middle. CDR1 is SGHAT and CDR2 is FQDESV in the germline V gene (reference sequence). The DNA of the CDR3 is TGTGCCAGCAGCCTATCGGGGGGAATGAACACTGAAGCTTTCTTT. Its translation: CASSLSGGMNTEAFF.

The gene calls are TRBV20-1 and TRBJ2-5; D is perhaps TRBD1 or TRBD2 (5 bases each). Germline lookup yields CDR1 DFQATT and CDR2 SNEGSKA (reference sequence). V lost 5 bases and J 7 bases, leaving 17 bases between the germline ends. The CDR3 is 13 amino acids. CDR3: CSARVEGSGTQYF. CDR3 bases: TGCAGTGCTCGCGTAGAGGGGAGCGGGACCCAGTACTTC.

This chain connects TRBV13 to TRBJ2-2; tentative D call: TRBD1 (5 bases). Trimming pared 4 bases from V and 5 bases from J, leaving 8 bases between. Per germline, CDR1 PRHDT and CDR2 FYEKMQ (reference sequence). This CDR3 spans 13 amino acids. CDR3 nucleotides: TGTGCCAGCAGCTCACAGGAGACCGGGGAGCTGTTTTTT. Translation gives CASSSQETGELFF. Full variable domain (rest looked up from reference TRBV13 and TRBJ2-2): AAGVIQSPRHLIKEKRETATLKCYPIPRHDTVYWYQQGPGQDPQFLISFYEKMQSDKGSIPDRFSAQQFSDYHSELNMSSLELGDSALYFCASSSQETGELFFGEGSRLTVL.

The J gene is TRBJ2-1, the V gene TRBV7-3; 15 bases are shared with TRBD2. Per germline, CDR1 SGHTA and CDR2 FQGTGA. This CDR3 is 16 amino acids long. The trim removed 6 bases at V and 8 bases at J, leaving 8 bases unmatched. The CDR3 nucleotides read TGTGCCAGCAGTCTATCCGGGACTAGCGGGAGGTATGAGCAGTTCTTC. Its protein product is CASSLSGTSGRYEQFF.

Only a few counts were recorded for this clonotype. The rearrangement links TRBV29-1 to TRBJ1-2; D ambiguous. V lost 4 bases to trimming and J lost 0 bases, with 6 bases between them. The CDR3 is 12 amino acids. From germline, CDR1 is SQVTM and CDR2 ANQGSEA. The CDR3 nucleotides read TGCAGCGTTGCGGCGCCTAACTATGGCTACACCTTC. Residues: CSVAAPNYGYTF.